A selection of T cell receptor beta chains follows, all from one sample in a study of beta chain features in type 1 diabetes. This table comes from immunoSEQ multiplex PCR, and its TCRdb copy is limited to in-frame clones, with some not included. Here the sample spans 250,000 to 300,000 clones, roughly 25% being singletons. The sequencing input was naive CD4+ T cells from blood. Every receptor here comes from a woman in her twenties or thirties with type 1 diabetes. Each CDR3 is given with its conserved first and last residue. The order of the fields is D gene, V gene, clone size, J gene, CDR3 DNA, CDR3 protein. A D gene is named only where the DNA matches it firmly. Expanded clones get a size class; other rows say once, few or many, or leave the size out.

d_call: NA
v_call: TRBV7-2
clone_size: NA
j_call: TRBJ1-5
cdr3_nt: TGTGCCAGCAGCTTACGGGTCAGCAATCAGCCCCAGCATTTT
cdr3_aa: CASSLRVSNQPQHF

d_call: NA
v_call: TRBV9
clone_size: few
j_call: TRBJ2-2
cdr3_nt: TGTGCCAGCAGCGTGGCCCCACTAGAGAACACCGGGGAGCTGTTTTTT
cdr3_aa: CASSVAPLENTGELFF

d_call: NA
v_call: TRBV11-3
clone_size: few
j_call: TRBJ2-2
cdr3_nt: TGTGCCAGCAGCCCAAGCGCAATTAACACCGGGGAGCTGTTTTTT
cdr3_aa: CASSPSAINTGELFF

d_call: NA
v_call: TRBV15
clone_size: NA
j_call: TRBJ1-2
cdr3_nt: TGTGCCACCAGCAGAGACCAGGGTTATAGCTATGGCTACACCTTC
cdr3_aa: CATSRDQGYSYGYTF

d_call: TRBD1
v_call: TRBV5-4
clone_size: few
j_call: TRBJ2-1
cdr3_nt: TGTGCCAGCAGCTATTTACCGGGACAGGGCGGGAATGAGCAGTTCTTC
cdr3_aa: CASSYLPGQGGNEQFF

d_call: NA
v_call: TRBV4-1
clone_size: few
j_call: TRBJ2-7
cdr3_nt: TGCGCCAGCAGCCCCCCGGGGGCGGGACAGCGATACGAGCAGTACTTC
cdr3_aa: CASSPPGAGQRYEQYF

d_call: NA
v_call: TRBV30
clone_size: few
j_call: TRBJ2-2
cdr3_nt: TGTGCCTGGGGACACCTGATTTCCACCGGGGAGCTGTTTTTT
cdr3_aa: CAWGHLISTGELFF

d_call: NA
v_call: TRBV7-8
clone_size: NA
j_call: TRBJ2-1
cdr3_nt: TGTGCCAGCAGCTTAGCTCCTGGCGGGTCATACAATGAGCAGTTCTTC
cdr3_aa: CASSLAPGGSYNEQFF

d_call: TRBD2
v_call: TRBV25-1
clone_size: few
j_call: TRBJ2-1
cdr3_nt: TGTGCCAGCAGTGCATATAGCGGGAGCTCCTACAATGAGCAGTTCTTC
cdr3_aa: CASSAYSGSSYNEQFF

d_call: TRBD1
v_call: TRBV30
clone_size: few
j_call: TRBJ1-2
cdr3_nt: TGTGCCTGGAGTTTCGACAGGGTTCTTCAGGCGGGCTACACCTTC
cdr3_aa: CAWSFDRVLQAGYTF

d_call: TRBD2
v_call: TRBV6-5
clone_size: NA
j_call: TRBJ2-1
cdr3_nt: TGTGCCAGCCAGTTACGGCGGGAGTTTGGGAATGAGCAGTTCTTC
cdr3_aa: CASQLRREFGNEQFF

d_call: NA
v_call: TRBV19
clone_size: few
j_call: TRBJ2-7
cdr3_nt: TGTGCCAGTAGTATTTCCAGGGACGAGCAGTACTTC
cdr3_aa: CASSISRDEQYF

d_call: TRBD2
v_call: TRBV29-1
clone_size: NA
j_call: TRBJ2-1
cdr3_nt: TGCAGCGCCCGTCCCGGGGGGACTAGCGGTTACAATGAGCAGTTCTTC
cdr3_aa: CSARPGGTSGYNEQFF

d_call: NA
v_call: TRBV5-1
clone_size: NA
j_call: TRBJ2-1
cdr3_nt: TGCGCCAGCAGCAGGGAGGCGGGTTACAATGAGCAGTTCTTC
cdr3_aa: CASSREAGYNEQFF

d_call: TRBD2
v_call: TRBV30
clone_size: NA
j_call: TRBJ2-7
cdr3_nt: TGTGCCTGGAGTGGGTCACTAGCGGACCTCTCCGAGCAGTACTTC
cdr3_aa: CAWSGSLADLSEQYF

d_call: TRBD2
v_call: TRBV18
clone_size: few
j_call: TRBJ2-7
cdr3_nt: TGTGCCAGCTCACCGAAACTAGCGGGGGCCTCCTACGAGCAGTACTTC
cdr3_aa: CASSPKLAGASYEQYF

d_call: TRBD1
v_call: TRBV11-2
clone_size: NA
j_call: TRBJ2-3
cdr3_nt: TGTGCCAGCGGATCTTGGGACAGTATCACAGATACGCAGTATTTT
cdr3_aa: CASGSWDSITDTQYF

d_call: TRBD2
v_call: TRBV28
clone_size: NA
j_call: TRBJ2-1
cdr3_nt: TGTGCCAGCAGTTTAAGACTAGCGGAGCCCAATGAGCAGTTCTTC
cdr3_aa: CASSLRLAEPNEQFF

d_call: NA
v_call: TRBV7-9
clone_size: few
j_call: TRBJ2-5
cdr3_nt: TGTGCCAGCGACGACACAGGGTTCGCGGAGACCCAGTACTTC
cdr3_aa: CASDDTGFAETQYF

d_call: TRBD2
v_call: TRBV5-4
clone_size: NA
j_call: TRBJ2-1
cdr3_nt: TGTGCCAGCAGCTTTAGCGGGAGTGTATCATACAATGAGCAGTTCTTC
cdr3_aa: CASSFSGSVSYNEQFF

d_call: NA
v_call: TRBV5-1
clone_size: NA
j_call: TRBJ2-5
cdr3_nt: TGCGCCAGCAGCTTACCCGAGGGAGCAGAGACCCAGTACTTC
cdr3_aa: CASSLPEGAETQYF

d_call: NA
v_call: TRBV5-1
clone_size: NA
j_call: TRBJ2-5
cdr3_nt: TGCGCCAGCAGCTTACTCGGCCAAGAGACCCAGTACTTC
cdr3_aa: CASSLLGQETQYF

d_call: NA
v_call: TRBV21-1
clone_size: few
j_call: TRBJ1-3
cdr3_nt: TGTGCCAGCAGCCTCCAGCCGGGACAGACAAGCTCTGGAAACACCATATATTTT
cdr3_aa: CASSLQPGQTSSGNTIYF

d_call: NA
v_call: TRBV5-1
clone_size: few
j_call: TRBJ2-1
cdr3_nt: TGCGCCAGCAGCTTGGGCGGGGATACTATTCTATGGCAGTTCTTC
cdr3_aa: CASSLGGDTILWQFF

d_call: NA
v_call: TRBV4-1
clone_size: NA
j_call: TRBJ2-5
cdr3_nt: TGCGCCAGCAGCCAATTAGTGTCAGAGACCCAGTACTTC
cdr3_aa: CASSQLVSETQYF

d_call: NA
v_call: TRBV29-1
clone_size: few
j_call: TRBJ2-7
cdr3_nt: TGCAGCGGCCGGGATACCTACGAGCAGTACTTC
cdr3_aa: CSGRDTYEQYF

d_call: TRBD2
v_call: TRBV29-1
clone_size: NA
j_call: TRBJ2-3
cdr3_nt: TGCAGCGTGGGCATCGGGAGGGGCACAGATACGCAGTATTTT
cdr3_aa: CSVGIGRGTDTQYF

d_call: NA
v_call: TRBV19
clone_size: NA
j_call: TRBJ2-1
cdr3_nt: TGTGCCAGTAGTATTAGGAGACAGTCCTACAATGAGCAGTTCTTC
cdr3_aa: CASSIRRQSYNEQFF

d_call: NA
v_call: TRBV5-6
clone_size: NA
j_call: TRBJ1-2
cdr3_nt: TGTGCCAGCTCCCGAGGTCTTCCAGGCTACACCTTC
cdr3_aa: CASSRGLPGYTF

d_call: NA
v_call: TRBV15
clone_size: NA
j_call: TRBJ1-4
cdr3_nt: TGTGCCACCAGCAGAGATCTAACTTCCTCTGGAAAACTGTTTTTT
cdr3_aa: CATSRDLTSSGKLFF

d_call: TRBD1
v_call: TRBV27
clone_size: few
j_call: TRBJ1-1
cdr3_nt: TGTGCCAGCAGTCCCGGGACAGGGATGAACACTGAAGCTTTCTTT
cdr3_aa: CASSPGTGMNTEAFF

d_call: TRBD1
v_call: TRBV27
clone_size: few
j_call: TRBJ2-1
cdr3_nt: TGTGCCAGCAGTTCTCCAAGGACAGGGGGGTCCTGGGAGCAGTTCTTC
cdr3_aa: CASSSPRTGGSWEQFF

d_call: TRBD2
v_call: TRBV4-1
clone_size: few
j_call: TRBJ2-1
cdr3_nt: TGCGCCAGCAGCCAACTGGGGGACTATCCATACAATGAGCAGTTCTTC
cdr3_aa: CASSQLGDYPYNEQFF